The 5 T cell receptor beta chains listed next were all sequenced from one sample in a study of beta chain features in type 1 diabetes. Reverse transcribing all isolated RNA meant expressed TCRB transcripts were sequenced. The repertoire was sequenced with immunoSEQ multiplex PCR; TCRdb's copy has only in-frame clones and lacks some. The repertoire holds over 100,000 clones, with about two fifths as singletons. The source material was stem cell memory CD4+ T cells from blood. All receptors derive from a woman aged 18-30 years in good health.

There are a few counts of this clone. The V and J genes are TRBV7-9 and TRBJ2-7; TRBD1 agrees at 9 bases. CDR3 length: 14 amino acids. CDR1 SEHNR and CDR2 FQNEAQ come from the germline V gene (reference sequence). The junction had 5 bases not matched to a gene; V was cut back by 5 bases and J by 3 bases. CDR3 bases: TGTGCCAGCAGCATCCGGGACAGGGTCTACGAGCAGTACTTC. Its translation: CASSIRDRVYEQYF. The full variable domain, in which reference TRBV7-9 and TRBJ2-7 provide the parts outside the CDR3, is DTGVSQNPRHKITKRGQNVTFRCDPISEHNRLYWYRQTLGQGPEFLTYFQNEAQLEKSRLLSDRFSAERPKGSFSTLEIQRTEQGDSAMYLCASSIRDRVYEQYFGPGTRLTVT.

The chain couples TRBV18 to TRBJ2-5; 7 bases map to TRBD1. Germline lookup yields CDR1 KGHSH and CDR2 LQKENI. CDR3 length: 12 amino acids. The V and J ends lost 4 bases and 4 bases, in that order; junction bases with no gene match: 0. CDR3 DNA: TGTGCCAGCTCACGACAGGGAGAGACCCAGTACTTC. Encoded protein: CASSRQGETQYF.

This clone was counted between two and nine times. J is TRBJ2-1 and V is TRBV7-2, with 8 positions matching TRBD2. Germline V gene data show CDR1 as SGHTA and CDR2 as FQGNSA. The CDR3 runs 15 residues. The V segment lost 5 bases and the J segment 2 bases; nucleotides outside the gene matches: 5. The CDR3 DNA follows: TGTGCCAGCAGCCCAAGCGGGAGCCCCTACAATGAGCAGTTCTTC. Protein sequence: CASSPSGSPYNEQFF. Complete variable domain (other parts from reference TRBV7-2 and TRBJ2-1): GAGVSQSPSNKVTEKGKDVELRCDPISGHTALYWYRQSLGQGLEFLIYFQGNSAPDKSGLPSDRFSAERTGGSVSTLTIQRTQQEDSAVYLCASSPSGSPYNEQFFGPGTRLTVL.

This chain links TRBV29-1 with TRBJ2-5, with 10 positions matching TRBD2. After removal of 3 bases from V and 4 bases from J, the junction contained 8 bases not matched to a gene. The CDR3 has 15 amino acids. CDR1 and CDR2 (germline): SQVTM, ANQGSEA. CDR3 in DNA: TGCAGCGTTGATTTCCTAGCGGGAGTGGGAGAGACCCAGTACTTC. Encoded protein: CSVDFLAGVGETQYF.

The V gene is TRBV30, the J gene TRBJ2-7, with a possible D match to TRBD2 (6 bases). This CDR3 is 14 amino acids long. Per germline, CDR1 GTSNPN and CDR2 SVGIG (reference sequence). Trimming stripped 0 bases from V and 5 bases from J, with 14 bases between. The CDR3 is CAWSVIRRGHEQYF. CDR3 sequence (DNA): TGTGCCTGGAGTGTTATTAGGCGGGGCCACGAGCAGTACTTC.